This record concerns one T cell receptor (beta chain) sequence. The source of the sample is a study of blood T cell repertoires in COVID-19. The CDR3 consists of 19 residues. V lost 6 bases to trimming and J lost 1 base; unmatched junction nucleotides: 16. Germline V gives CDR1 MDHEN, CDR2 SYDVKM. The method was immunoSEQ multiplex PCR; TCRdb's version includes in-frame clones alone and lacks a portion of them. The table lists around 320,000 clones, approximately 90% of them singletons, with 6.9% in the top ten. This receptor was taken from a woman aged 30 to 39 who had recovered from COVID-19. The V and J genes are TRBV28 and TRBJ1-3, with 9 bases aligning to TRBD1. The sequencing sample was made of peripheral blood. The CDR3 spells CASSPPGTGPFLSGNTIYF. DNA for the CDR3: TGTGCCAGCAGCCCCCCTGGGACAGGGCCCTTCCTTTCTGGAAACACCATATATTTT.